Each of the 32 T cell receptor beta chains below was sequenced from the same sample in a study of T cell responses to AZD1222 COVID-19 vaccine. This table comes from immunoSEQ multiplex PCR, and its TCRdb copy is limited to in-frame clones, with some not included. The sample includes some 180,000 clones, approximately 92% of them seen just once. This specimen was peripheral blood, taken on day 0 of AZD1222 vaccination. The source is an adult in good health.

The gene calls are TRBV19 and TRBJ1-1, with D uncertain. Trimming took 11 bases from V and 3 from J, leaving 16 bases between them. Germline V gene lookup returns CDR1 LNHDA and CDR2 SQIVND (reference sequence). The CDR3 runs to 13 residues. CDR3 sequence (DNA): TGTGCCGTAAGATCCGGGTCCCACACTGAAGCTTTCTTT. This sequence encodes CAVRSGSHTEAFF.

CDR3 sequence (DNA): TGTGCCAGCAACTTCGGGGCAACTAATGAAAAACTGTTTTTT. Its protein is CASNFGATNEKLFF. The chain carries TRBV5-6 and TRBJ1-4, with D unresolved. Trimming removed 6 bases at V and 0 bases at J, with 9 bases between. The germline CDR1 and CDR2 sequences are SGHDT and YYEEEE. This CDR3 is 14 amino acids long.

J is TRBJ2-7 and V is TRBV3-1 (or the pseudogene TRBV3-2); tentatively, D is TRBD2 (6 bases). The CDR3 has 15 residues. Germline CDR1 reads LGHDT; CDR2 reads YNNKEL (reference sequence). Trimming took 3 bases from V and 3 from J, leaving 15 bases between them. The CDR3 sequence: CASSHGTWGDYEQYF. The CDR3 coding sequence is TGTGCCAGCAGCCACGGGACTTGGGGGGACTACGAGCAGTACTTC.

This chain connects TRBV18 to TRBJ2-2, with 9 positions matching TRBD2. Germline V gene data show CDR1 as KGHSH and CDR2 as LQKENI. Trimming took 3 bases from V and 6 from J; bases not matched to a gene: 11. This CDR3 is 17 amino acids long. The CDR3: CASSPPGLAEGAGELFF. The CDR3 DNA reads TGTGCCAGCTCACCTCCGGGACTAGCCGAAGGGGCCGGGGAGCTGTTTTTT.

The V and J genes are TRBV2 and TRBJ1-6; D may be TRBD1 (5 bases). Between the trimmed V and J ends, which lost 11 bases and 0 bases, there was a span of 8 bases. The germline gives CDR1 SNHLY, CDR2 FYNNEI. The CDR3 is 13 amino acids. CDR3 loop: CAGGSSYNSPLHF. CDR3 DNA sequence: TGTGCCGGGGGGAGCTCCTATAATTCACCCCTCCACTTT.

This chain links TRBV6-5 with TRBJ1-3, with D possibly being TRBD1 (5 bases). Trimming took off 7 bases at V and 4 bases at J, with 14 bases between the two ends. The germline CDR1 and CDR2 sequences are MNHEY and SVGAGI. The CDR3 consists of 14 residues. This CDR3 is CASIPGGFGNTIYF. The DNA of the CDR3 is TGTGCCAGCATCCCGGGGGGTTTCGGAAACACCATATATTTT.

This clone was seen only once. V usage is TRBV4-2 and J usage is TRBJ1-2; TRBD1 matches at 7 bases. The J segment lost 4 bases and the V segment lost 1 base, leaving 12 bases of the junction unmatched. Germline V gives CDR1 LGHNA, CDR2 YNFKEQ. CDR3 length: 17 amino acids. CDR3 coding DNA: TGTGCCAGCAGCCAAGTGGAGAGGCGGACAGGACGCTATGGCTACACCTTC. Its translation is CASSQVERRTGRYGYTF.

V gene TRBV7-9 combines with J gene TRBJ2-5, with a weak D call TRBD1 (6 bases). Germline V gene sequence: CDR1 SEHNR, CDR2 FQNEAQ (reference sequence). The CDR3 covers 16 residues. V was cut by 4 bases and J by 2 bases, with 17 bases left in between. CDR3 DNA: TGTGCCAGCAGCTCTATGCGGACAGACTCTCAAGAGACCCAGTACTTC. This encodes CASSSMRTDSQETQYF.

The CDR3 DNA reads as TGTGCCAGCAGTTACGTTGGGGCAGGTACTAATGAAAAACTGTTTTTT. Translation gives CASSYVGAGTNEKLFF. This chain connects TRBV6-5 to TRBJ1-4; a possible D gene is TRBD1 (5 bases). The germline gives CDR1 MNHEY, CDR2 SVGAGI. The CDR3 spans 16 residues. V shed 2 bases and J shed 2 bases, with 12 bases lying between them.

The gene calls are TRBV28 and TRBJ2-1, with TRBD2 matching over 9 bases. The germline V gene has CDR1 MDHEN and CDR2 SYDVKM. CDR3 length: 14 amino acids. After removal of 5 bases from V and 10 bases from J, the junction contained 9 bases not matched to a gene. CDR3 DNA: TGTGCCAGCAGTCCTAGCGGGGATTCCCGAGAGCAGTTCTTC. Translated, it gives CASSPSGDSREQFF.

The J gene is TRBJ1-4, the V gene TRBV4-2; no reliable D call. Germline V lookup: CDR1 LGHNA, CDR2 YNFKEQ. Trimming pared 3 bases from V and 8 bases from J, leaving 19 bases between. The CDR3 sequence is 16 residues long. CDR3 coding DNA: TGTGCCAGCAGCCAGCCCATTGGAGGCCGGCAGGAAAAACTGTTTTTT. It codes for CASSQPIGGRQEKLFF.

There are a few counts of this clone. The J gene is TRBJ2-5, the V gene TRBV5-6; D not certain. CDR1 and CDR2 (germline): SGHDT, YYEEEE. Between the trimmed V and J ends, which lost 1 base and 5 bases, there was a span of 12 bases. This CDR3 contains 14 residues. The CDR3 nucleotides are TGTGCCAGCAGCTTGACGGCAAAAGGGGAGACCCAGTACTTC. Its protein product is CASSLTAKGETQYF.

The chain couples TRBV7-8 to TRBJ2-4; D is unresolved. The CDR3 is 15 amino acids. Germline assignment: CDR1 SGHVS and CDR2 FQNEAQ. The V and J ends lost 0 bases and 2 bases respectively, with 8 bases between them. This CDR3 reads CASSLAWSTKNIQYF. The CDR3 DNA reads TGTGCCAGCAGCTTAGCGTGGTCAACCAAAAACATTCAGTACTTC.

The chain carries TRBV30 and TRBJ1-4; maybe TRBD1 (5 bases). The CDR3 spans 13 residues. Trimming left V 5 bases short and J 8 bases short, with 15 bases between. Germline V gene data show CDR1 as GTSNPN and CDR2 as SVGIG (reference sequence). CDR3 loop: CAWSGSVSEKLFF. Written as DNA, the CDR3 is TGTGCCTGGTCAGGGTCAGTGAGCGAAAAACTGTTTTTT.

CDR3 protein: CASSLLEGGPSYNEQFF. The CDR3 nucleotides are TGCGCCAGCAGCTTGTTAGAGGGAGGACCCTCCTACAATGAGCAGTTCTTC. This chain links TRBV5-1 with TRBJ2-1, with D possibly matching TRBD2 (6 bases). Germline assignment: CDR1 SGHRS and CDR2 YFSETQ. V was cut by 1 base and J by 0 bases, with 14 bases left in between. The CDR3 contains 17 residues.

The chain is built from TRBV5-1 and TRBJ2-7; D could derive from TRBD1 or TRBD2 (5 bases each). V was cut by 0 bases and J by 5 bases, with 12 bases left in between. CDR3 length equals 14 residues. Germline lookup yields CDR1 SGHRS and CDR2 YFSETQ. The CDR3 DNA sequence: TGCGCCAGCAGCTTGGGGGGACCTGCGGACGAGCAGTACGTC. Residues: CASSLGGPADEQYV.

The chain carries TRBV5-6 and TRBJ1-1; TRBD1 aligns across 10 bases. Germline loops: CDR1 SGHDT, CDR2 YYEEEE. The CDR3 runs 16 residues. V was pared by 1 base and J by 3 bases, with 6 bases of the junction left unmatched. This CDR3 is CASSLPGTGEDTEAFF. CDR3 DNA: TGTGCCAGCAGCTTGCCCGGGACAGGGGAGGACACTGAAGCTTTCTTT.

The genes are TRBV18 and TRBJ2-3, with TRBD2 matching 9 bases. Trimming took 2 bases from V and 4 from J; bases not matched to a gene: 10. There are 17 residues in the CDR3. Looked up from germline, CDR1 is KGHSH and CDR2 is LQKENI. The CDR3 bases are TGTGCCAGCTCACCAATGAAGGCGGGGGGGTTAGCAGATACGCAGTATTTT. The encoded protein is CASSPMKAGGLADTQYF.

This clone was counted a single time. The rearrangement uses TRBV15 and TRBJ1-5; D is perhaps TRBD1 (6 bases). CDR1 and CDR2 (germline): LNHNV, YYDKDF (reference sequence). Trimming removed 0 bases from V and 2 bases from J, with 14 bases in between. CDR3 length equals 17 residues. In DNA form, the CDR3 reads TGTGCCACCAGCAGAGATAAGGGGGGTCATGGCAATCAGCCCCAGCATTTT. Residues: CATSRDKGGHGNQPQHF.

The gene calls are TRBV11-2 and TRBJ1-1; D not resolved. The germline gives CDR1 SGHAT, CDR2 FQNNGV. V lost 1 base and J 1 base, leaving 4 bases between the germline ends. The CDR3 length is 13 residues. For the CDR3, the DNA is TGTGCCAGCAGCTTAGGCGGGAACACTGAAGCTTTCTTT. Protein product: CASSLGGNTEAFF.

The chain couples TRBV28 to TRBJ2-7; D possibly corresponds to TRBD1 (5 bases). CDR3 length: 13 residues. Germline V gene sequence: CDR1 MDHEN, CDR2 SYDVKM. V dropped 5 bases and J dropped 6 bases, with 14 bases sitting between them. The CDR3 DNA follows: TGTGCCAGCAGTAAGGGGCCCTTCCTCGAGCAGTACTTC. It translates to CASSKGPFLEQYF.

The V gene is TRBV6-2 or TRBV6-3, the J gene TRBJ1-5; D is undetermined. The CDR3 loop spans 17 amino acids. The germline CDR1 and CDR2 sequences are MNHEY and SVGEGT. Trimming removed 0 bases at V and 1 base at J, with 13 bases between. The CDR3 region is CASSYSIRRESNQPQHF. The CDR3 DNA sequence: TGTGCCAGCAGTTACTCAATTCGGAGGGAAAGCAATCAGCCCCAGCATTTT.

V and J are TRBV21-1 and TRBJ2-7. TRBV21-1 is flagged as a pseudogene. This CDR3 is built from 12 residues. In nucleotides, the CDR3 is TGTGCCAGCAGCAAACGCCCCGATGAGCAGTACTTC. It specifies CASSKRPDEQYF.

The rearrangement uses TRBV4-3 and TRBJ1-5, with D unresolved. The CDR3 totals 13 residues. Germline values: CDR1 LGHNA, CDR2 YSLEER. The V and J ends lost 0 bases and 4 bases respectively, with 4 bases between them. CDR3 sequence (DNA): TGCGCCAGCAGCCAAGATCGAAATCAGCCCCAGCATTTT. This codes for CASSQDRNQPQHF.

This sequence joins TRBV27 and TRBJ2-3; no firm D call. Germline CDR1 is MNHEY and CDR2 is SMNVEV (reference sequence). This CDR3 is 13 amino acids long. V lost 1 base to trimming and J lost 4 bases, with 6 bases between them. The CDR3 spells CASSLFRADTQYF. For the CDR3, the DNA is TGTGCCAGCAGTTTATTTCGGGCAGATACGCAGTATTTT.

This clone was counted only a few times. The V and J genes are TRBV12-3 or TRBV12-4 and TRBJ2-7, with D hard to call. CDR3 length: 12 amino acids. V lost 5 bases to trimming and J lost 7 bases, with 12 bases between them. CDR3 sequence (DNA): TGTGCCAGCAGTCCGCGGTTAGGAGAGCAGTACGTC. Amino acids: CASSPRLGEQYV.

The gene calls are TRBV11-2 and TRBJ2-5; weak D call: TRBD2 (7 bases). Trimming removed 5 bases from V and 1 base from J, with 14 bases in between. CDR3 size: 15 residues. The germline gives CDR1 SGHAT, CDR2 FQNNGV. For the CDR3, the DNA is TGTGCCAGCAGCCGAGAGGGGGGGCGCCAAGAGACCCAGTACTTC. Protein product: CASSREGGRQETQYF.

The chain uses TRBV19 and TRBJ1-1; possible D gene TRBD1, 6 bases. The CDR3 is 13 amino acids. With 5 bases removed from V and 4 bases from J, the gap between germline ends came to 11 bases. Germline V gene data show CDR1 as LNHDA and CDR2 as SQIVND (reference sequence). The CDR3 nucleotides read TGTGCCAGTAGTCAGGGGTGGCTCACTGAAGCTTTCTTT. Encoded protein: CASSQGWLTEAFF.

V gene TRBV24-1 combines with J gene TRBJ2-1; D perhaps matches TRBD1 (6 bases). Trimming took off 4 bases at V and 9 bases at J, with 12 bases between the two ends. The CDR3 length is 13 residues. Germline-derived CDR1 and CDR2 are KGHDR and SFDVKD. CDR3 coding DNA: TGTGCCACCAGTGACGCCAGGGGTCCTGAGCAGTTCTTC. It translates to CATSDARGPEQFF.

This clone turned up a few times. The chain links TRBV7-9 to TRBJ2-7; D is unclear. V gave up 0 bases and J gave up 5 bases, with 2 bases separating them. Germline loops: CDR1 SEHNR, CDR2 FQNEAQ (reference sequence). This CDR3 is built from 11 residues. CDR3 nucleotides: TGTGCCAGCAGCTTAGCGGACGAGCAGTACTTC. Protein sequence: CASSLADEQYF.

The sample holds one count of this clone. The genes are TRBV2 and TRBJ1-2; a possible D gene is TRBD1 (5 bases). Between the trimmed V and J ends, which lost 4 bases and 6 bases, there was a span of 15 bases. The CDR3 spans 14 residues. Germline V gene lookup returns CDR1 SNHLY and CDR2 FYNNEI. The CDR3 is CASSVQMQGHGYTF. CDR3 in DNA: TGTGCCAGCAGTGTCCAAATGCAGGGCCATGGCTACACCTTC.

This chain uses TRBV4-3 with TRBJ1-1, with D unclear. Looked up from germline, CDR1 is LGHNA and CDR2 is YSLEER. The V and J ends lost 2 bases and 4 bases respectively, with 14 bases between them. The CDR3 is 15 amino acids. This chain's CDR3 is CASSQHLPGSTEAFF. The CDR3 DNA sequence: TGCGCCAGCAGCCAACACCTCCCAGGTTCCACTGAAGCTTTCTTT.